The entry that follows covers one T cell receptor beta chain sequence. The ends lost 7 bases at V and 1 base at J; junction bases unmatched: 18. The CDR3 length is 19 residues. Germline assignment: CDR1 WSHSY and CDR2 SAAADI. In the authors' methods: By means of reference gene primer amplification, nucleated cell counts were estimated. The table came from immunoSEQ multiplex PCR; TCRdb's copy has only in-frame clones and leaves some out. From that table come the V and J calls and clone size; the DNA was used to work out D and trimming. The data contain 370,000 or so clones, around 87% of them singletons. This sample is drawn from a study of blood T cell repertoires in COVID-19. Study context: The United States, Italy and Spain supplied acute and convalescent COVID-19 samples. T cells, B-cell-depleted T cells, or PBMCs provided the cDNA or gDNA that served as material.

Cohorts were based on clinical histories the participants reported. The source of this sequence is a man aged 25-40 years who had recovered from COVID-19. This chain uses TRBV10-2 with TRBJ2-7; 11 bases are shared with TRBD2. Specimen: PBMCs or T cells enriched from blood (not recorded which). DNA of the CDR3: TGCGCCAGCACCCCGCTGACTAGCGGGGCGCTGGTAGGGTCCTACGAGCAGTACTTC. The encoded protein is CASTPLTSGALVGSYEQYF.